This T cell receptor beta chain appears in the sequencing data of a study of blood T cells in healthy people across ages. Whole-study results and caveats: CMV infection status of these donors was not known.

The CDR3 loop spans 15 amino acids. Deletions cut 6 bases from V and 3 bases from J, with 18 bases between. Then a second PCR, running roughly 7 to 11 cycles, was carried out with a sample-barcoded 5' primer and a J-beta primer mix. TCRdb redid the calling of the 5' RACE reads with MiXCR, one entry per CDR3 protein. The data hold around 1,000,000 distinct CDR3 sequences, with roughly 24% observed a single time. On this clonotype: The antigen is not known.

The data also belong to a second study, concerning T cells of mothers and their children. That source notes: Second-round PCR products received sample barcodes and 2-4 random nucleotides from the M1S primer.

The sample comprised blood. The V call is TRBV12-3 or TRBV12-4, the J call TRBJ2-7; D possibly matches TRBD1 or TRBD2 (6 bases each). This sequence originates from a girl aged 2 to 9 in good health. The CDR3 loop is CASSPPRGGGYEQYF. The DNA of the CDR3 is TGTGCCAGCAGCCCTCCTCGTGGAGGGGGCTACGAGCAGTACTTC.